What follows are 15 T cell receptor beta chains derived from one specimen sequenced in a study of CD8 T cells in Susac syndrome. The RNA input was roughly 0.5 to 1 ug, and it was reverse transcribed with random hexamers. Each CDR3 protein is one row after TCRdb ran MiXCR on the immunoSEQ multiplex PCR reads. The sample shows about 240,000 distinct CDR3 sequences, 90% to 96% of them seen only once. The sequenced sample was CD4+ T cells from PBMCs. The receptors stem from a human donor with Susac syndrome.

The chain links TRBV24-1 to TRBJ2-1; no clear D gene. Germline assignment: CDR1 KGHDR and CDR2 SFDVKD. V was trimmed by 9 bases and J by 0 bases, leaving 17 bases between them. The CDR3 is made up of 16 amino acids. This chain's CDR3 is CATGRADPSSYNEQFF. CDR3 nucleotide sequence: TGTGCCACCGGCCGGGCCGATCCGAGCTCCTACAATGAGCAGTTCTTC.

This clonotype appeared once. J is TRBJ2-7 and V is TRBV29-1; D gene ambiguous. The CDR3 runs to 14 residues. The ends were cut back, 8 bases at V and 2 bases at J, with 19 bases in the middle. CDR1 SQVTM and CDR2 ANQGSEA come from the germline V gene. The CDR3 spells CSPQRYPDPYEQYF. The CDR3 bases are TGCAGCCCCCAGCGCTACCCGGATCCCTACGAGCAGTACTTC.

This rearrangement joins TRBV29-1 to TRBJ1-2; no clear D gene. Per germline, CDR1 SQVTM and CDR2 ANQGSEA. Trimming stripped 4 bases from V and 2 bases from J, with 5 bases between. The CDR3 covers 11 residues. CDR3 residues: CSVGVNYGYTF. The CDR3, as DNA: TGCAGCGTTGGGGTGAACTATGGCTACACCTTC.

The chain couples TRBV30 to TRBJ2-5; D call uncertain. With 1 base removed from V and 5 bases from J, the gap between germline ends came to 5 bases. This CDR3 region has 11 residues. Germline loops: CDR1 GTSNPN, CDR2 SVGIG (reference sequence). The CDR3, as DNA: TGTGCCTGGAGTGCCCGGGAGACCCAGTACTTC. Residues: CAWSARETQYF.

This CDR3 is CSARGPGSYEQYF. The CDR3 bases are TGCAGTGCTAGAGGCCCGGGTTCCTACGAGCAGTACTTC. This chain links TRBV20-1 with TRBJ2-7; D unclear. The germline gives CDR1 DFQATT, CDR2 SNEGSKA (reference sequence). The CDR3 covers 13 residues. V was trimmed by 1 base and J by 1 base, leaving 8 bases between them.

The J gene is TRBJ1-1, the V gene TRBV7-2; no reliable D call. This CDR3 contains 15 residues. The V gene lost 1 base and the J gene lost 0 bases, with 9 bases spanning the gap. Germline CDR1 SGHTA, CDR2 FQGNSA. The CDR3 region has the DNA TGTGCCAGCAGCTTAGTGGCAACTATGAACACTGAAGCTTTCTTT. Its protein is CASSLVATMNTEAFF.

The chain has TRBV12-3 or TRBV12-4 and TRBJ2-5; perhaps TRBD1 as D (6 bases). Trimming took off 3 bases at V and 5 bases at J, with 16 bases between the two ends. The CDR3 extends over 15 amino acids. CDR3 coding DNA: TGTGCCAGCAGTTTCGTGCGTGGGCAGGGGGAGACCCAGTACTTC. Protein sequence: CASSFVRGQGETQYF.

The chain employs TRBV20-1 and TRBJ2-6; D not resolved. There are 15 residues in the CDR3. Trimming left V 0 bases short and J 2 bases short, with 8 bases between. Germline loops: CDR1 DFQATT, CDR2 SNEGSKA (reference sequence). The CDR3 DNA is TGCAGTGCTAGAGATCTAGTCCCTGGGGCCAACGTCCTGACTTTC. This gives the protein CSARDLVPGANVLTF.

This chain connects TRBV4-1 to TRBJ2-5; 7 nucleotides align to TRBD1. Germline lookup yields CDR1 MGHRA and CDR2 YSYEKL. This CDR3 is built from 13 residues. J lost 5 bases, V lost 3 bases, and 3 bases had no gene match. CDR3 coding DNA: TGCGCCAGCAGCCACAGGGGGACCGAGACCCAGTACTTC. This codes for CASSHRGTETQYF.

This rearrangement joins TRBV19 to TRBJ1-1; D is ambiguous. Trimming stripped 9 bases from V and 11 bases from J, with 19 bases between. The germline V gene encodes CDR1 LNHDA and CDR2 SQIVND (reference sequence). The CDR3 extends over 12 amino acids. For the CDR3, the DNA is TGTGCCAGCACTGGGCAAAGCCCCGAGGCTTTCTTT. Encoded protein: CASTGQSPEAFF. The full variable domain, rest sourced from reference TRBV19 and TRBJ1-1, is DGGITQSPKYLFRKEGQNVTLSCEQNLNHDAMYWYRQDPGQGLRLIYYSQIVNDFQKGDIAEGYSVSREKKESFPLTVTSAQKNPTAFYLCASTGQSPEAFFGQGTRLTVV.

The V call is TRBV14, the J call TRBJ1-2; TRBD1 agrees at 7 bases. The CDR3 is made up of 14 amino acids. Unmatched junction bases numbered 3, after V lost 3 bases and J lost 2 bases. Germline V gene sequence: CDR1 SGHDN, CDR2 FVKESK. Written as DNA, the CDR3 is TGTGCCAGCAGCCACGCGACAGGGAACTATGGCTACACCTTC. It encodes CASSHATGNYGYTF.

The gene calls are TRBV29-1 and TRBJ2-1; TRBD2 agrees at 12 bases. With V trimmed by 8 bases and J by 2 bases, 7 bases remained unmatched. The CDR3 length is 15 residues. Per germline, CDR1 SQVTM and CDR2 ANQGSEA. CDR3 in amino acids: CSLTSGRIAYNEQFF. CDR3 sequence (DNA): TGCAGCTTAACTAGCGGGAGGATCGCCTACAATGAGCAGTTCTTC.

This rearrangement joins TRBV29-1 to TRBJ2-2; D is ambiguous. Germline lookup yields CDR1 SQVTM and CDR2 ANQGSEA. CDR3 size: 13 residues. V was clipped by 6 bases and J by 3 bases, with 11 bases between them. The CDR3 here is CSVGDEYTGELFF. DNA for the CDR3: TGCAGCGTGGGTGATGAGTACACCGGGGAGCTGTTTTTT.

The chain recombines TRBV9 with TRBJ2-1; 7 bases line up with TRBD1. This CDR3 comprises 16 residues. Germline assignment: CDR1 SGDLS and CDR2 YYNGEE. Trimming at V came to 2 bases and at J to 4 bases, leaving 9 bases not matched to a gene. The CDR3 loop is CASSVEYRGGYNEQFF. The CDR3 nucleotides are TGTGCCAGCAGCGTCGAATACAGGGGTGGGTACAATGAGCAGTTCTTC.

The gene calls are TRBV3-1 and TRBJ2-2, with 11 bases lining up with TRBD2. CDR1 LGHDT and CDR2 YNNKEL come from the germline V gene (reference sequence). J gave up 4 bases and V 4 bases, and 5 bases lay outside the gene matches. This CDR3 is built from 16 residues. This CDR3 is CASSPGLAGITGELFF. The CDR3 DNA reads as TGTGCCAGCAGCCCAGGACTAGCGGGTATCACCGGGGAGCTGTTTTTT.